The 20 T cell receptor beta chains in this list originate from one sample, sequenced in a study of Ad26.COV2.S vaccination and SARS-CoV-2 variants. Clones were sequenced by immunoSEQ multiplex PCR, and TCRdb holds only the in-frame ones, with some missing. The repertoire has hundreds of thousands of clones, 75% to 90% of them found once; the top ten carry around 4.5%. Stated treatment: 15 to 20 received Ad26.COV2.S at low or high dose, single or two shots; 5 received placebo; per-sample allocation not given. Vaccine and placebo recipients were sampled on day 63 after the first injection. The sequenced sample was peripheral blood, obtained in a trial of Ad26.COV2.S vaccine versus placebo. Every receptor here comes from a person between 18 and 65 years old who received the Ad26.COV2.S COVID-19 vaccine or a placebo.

The CDR3: CASSLEGQGYNEQFF. CDR3 DNA: TGTGCCAGCAGTTTAGAGGGACAGGGCTACAATGAGCAGTTCTTC. The J gene is TRBJ2-1, the V gene TRBV28; 9 bases are shared with TRBD1. This CDR3 region has 15 residues. The trim removed 2 bases at V and 3 bases at J, leaving 2 bases unmatched. Germline-derived CDR1 and CDR2 are MDHEN and SYDVKM. Combining the CDR3 with reference TRBV28 and TRBJ2-1 gives the whole variable domain DVKVTQSSRYLVKRTGEKVFLECVQDMDHENMFWYRQDPGLGLRLIYFSYDVKMKEKGDIPEGYSVSREKKERFSLILESASTNQTSMYLCASSLEGQGYNEQFFGPGTRLTVL.

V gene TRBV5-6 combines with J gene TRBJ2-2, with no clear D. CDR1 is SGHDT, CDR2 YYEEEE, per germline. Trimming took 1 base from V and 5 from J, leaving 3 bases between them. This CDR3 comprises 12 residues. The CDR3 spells CASSLYTGELFF. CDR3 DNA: TGTGCCAGCAGCTTGTATACCGGGGAGCTGTTTTTT.

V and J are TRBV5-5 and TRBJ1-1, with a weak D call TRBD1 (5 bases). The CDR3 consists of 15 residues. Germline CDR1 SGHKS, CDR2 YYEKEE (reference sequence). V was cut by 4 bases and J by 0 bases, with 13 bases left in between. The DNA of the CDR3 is TGTGCCAGCAGCCTCGGGGGGTTAGTGAACACTGAAGCTTTCTTT. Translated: CASSLGGLVNTEAFF.

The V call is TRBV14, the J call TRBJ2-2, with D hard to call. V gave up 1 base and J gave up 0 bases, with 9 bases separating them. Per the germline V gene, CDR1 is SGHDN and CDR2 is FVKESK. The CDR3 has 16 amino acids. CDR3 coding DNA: TGTGCCAGCAGCCAAGGGAGACCTTCGAACACCGGGGAGCTGTTTTTT. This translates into CASSQGRPSNTGELFF. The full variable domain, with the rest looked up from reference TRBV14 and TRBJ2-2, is EAGVTQFPSHSVIEKGQTVTLRCDPISGHDNLYWYRRVMGKEIKFLLHFVKESKQDESGMPNNRFLAERTGGTYSTLKVQPAELEDSGVYFCASSQGRPSNTGELFFGEGSRLTVL.

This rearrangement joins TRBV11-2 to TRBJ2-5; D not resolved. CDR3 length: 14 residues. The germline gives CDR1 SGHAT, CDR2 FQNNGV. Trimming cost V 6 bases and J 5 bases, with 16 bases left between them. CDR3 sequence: CASSSLRRAETQYF. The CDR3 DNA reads TGTGCCAGCAGTTCCCTTCGCCGGGCCGAGACCCAGTACTTC.

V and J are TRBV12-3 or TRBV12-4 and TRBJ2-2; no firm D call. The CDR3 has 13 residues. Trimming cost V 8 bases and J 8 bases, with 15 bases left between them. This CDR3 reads CASRTALAGELFF. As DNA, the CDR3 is TGTGCCAGCCGGACGGCGTTGGCTGGGGAGCTGTTTTTT.

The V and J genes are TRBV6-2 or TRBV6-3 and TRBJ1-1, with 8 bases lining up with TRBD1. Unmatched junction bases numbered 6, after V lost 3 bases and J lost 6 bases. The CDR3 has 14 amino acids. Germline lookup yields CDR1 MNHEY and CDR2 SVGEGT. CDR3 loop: CASSYSGGDSEAFF. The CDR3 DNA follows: TGTGCCAGCAGTTATTCAGGGGGCGACTCTGAAGCTTTCTTT.

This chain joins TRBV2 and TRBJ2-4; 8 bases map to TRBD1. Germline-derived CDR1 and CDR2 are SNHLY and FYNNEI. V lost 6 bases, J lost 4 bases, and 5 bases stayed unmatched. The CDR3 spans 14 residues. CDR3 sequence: CASSADRGKNIQYF. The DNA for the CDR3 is TGTGCCAGCAGCGCAGACAGGGGTAAAAACATTCAGTACTTC.

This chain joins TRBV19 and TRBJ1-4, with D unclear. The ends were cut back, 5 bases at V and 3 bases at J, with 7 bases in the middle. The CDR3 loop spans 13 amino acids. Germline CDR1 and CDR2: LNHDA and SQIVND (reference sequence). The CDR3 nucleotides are TGTGCCAGTAGTTCCCAGGCTAATGAAAAACTGTTTTTT. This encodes CASSSQANEKLFF.

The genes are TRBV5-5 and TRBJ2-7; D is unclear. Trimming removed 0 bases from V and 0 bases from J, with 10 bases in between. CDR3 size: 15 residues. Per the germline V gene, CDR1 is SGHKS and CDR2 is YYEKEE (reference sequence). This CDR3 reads CASSLAVSSSYEQYF. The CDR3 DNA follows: TGTGCCAGCAGCTTGGCAGTTTCAAGCTCCTACGAGCAGTACTTC.

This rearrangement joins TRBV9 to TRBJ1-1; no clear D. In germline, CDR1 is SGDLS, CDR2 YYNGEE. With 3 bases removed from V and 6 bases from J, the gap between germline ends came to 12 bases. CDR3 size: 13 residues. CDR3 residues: CASSGPDHPEAFF. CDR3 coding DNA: TGTGCCAGCAGCGGCCCTGACCACCCTGAAGCTTTCTTT.

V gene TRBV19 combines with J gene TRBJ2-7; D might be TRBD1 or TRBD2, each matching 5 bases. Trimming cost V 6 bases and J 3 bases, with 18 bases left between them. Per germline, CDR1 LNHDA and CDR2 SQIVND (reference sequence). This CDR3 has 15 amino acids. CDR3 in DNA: TGTGCCAGTAGCGCCTTTCCGGGACGGATCTACGAGCAGTACTTC. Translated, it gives CASSAFPGRIYEQYF. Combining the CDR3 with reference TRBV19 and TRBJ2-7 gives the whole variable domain DGGITQSPKYLFRKEGQNVTLSCEQNLNHDAMYWYRQDPGQGLRLIYYSQIVNDFQKGDIAEGYSVSREKKESFPLTVTSAQKNPTAFYLCASSAFPGRIYEQYFGPGTRLTVT.

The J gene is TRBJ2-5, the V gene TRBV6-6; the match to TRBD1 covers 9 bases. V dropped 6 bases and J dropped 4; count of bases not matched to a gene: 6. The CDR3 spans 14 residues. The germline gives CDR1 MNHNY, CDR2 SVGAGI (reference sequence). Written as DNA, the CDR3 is TGTGCCAGCAGGGGACAGGGAGGGTCAGAGACCCAGTACTTC. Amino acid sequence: CASRGQGGSETQYF.

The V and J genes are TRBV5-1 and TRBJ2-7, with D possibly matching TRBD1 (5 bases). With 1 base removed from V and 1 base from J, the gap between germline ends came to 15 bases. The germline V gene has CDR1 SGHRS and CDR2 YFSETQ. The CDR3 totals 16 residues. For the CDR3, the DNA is TGCGCCAGCAGCTTGACACCAGGGATCGGTTCCTACGAGCAGTACTTC. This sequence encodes CASSLTPGIGSYEQYF.

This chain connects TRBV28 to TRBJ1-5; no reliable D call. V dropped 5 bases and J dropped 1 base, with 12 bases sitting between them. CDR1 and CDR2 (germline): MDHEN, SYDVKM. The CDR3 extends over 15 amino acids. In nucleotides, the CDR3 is TGTGCCAGCAGTCTTTTCGGGCGGAGCAATCAGCCCCAGCATTTT. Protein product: CASSLFGRSNQPQHF.

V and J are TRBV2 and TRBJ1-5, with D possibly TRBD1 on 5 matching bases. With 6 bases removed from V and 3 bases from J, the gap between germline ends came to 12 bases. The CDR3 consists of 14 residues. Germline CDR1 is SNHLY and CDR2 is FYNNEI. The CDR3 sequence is CASRGLGLNQPQHF. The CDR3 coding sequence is TGTGCCAGCAGGGGTTTGGGGCTCAATCAGCCCCAGCATTTT.

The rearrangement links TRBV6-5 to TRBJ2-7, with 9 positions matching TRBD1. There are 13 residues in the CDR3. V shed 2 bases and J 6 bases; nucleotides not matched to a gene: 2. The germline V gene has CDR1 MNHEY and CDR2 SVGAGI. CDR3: CASSYRTGVEQYF. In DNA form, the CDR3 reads TGTGCCAGCAGTTACCGGACAGGGGTCGAGCAGTACTTC.

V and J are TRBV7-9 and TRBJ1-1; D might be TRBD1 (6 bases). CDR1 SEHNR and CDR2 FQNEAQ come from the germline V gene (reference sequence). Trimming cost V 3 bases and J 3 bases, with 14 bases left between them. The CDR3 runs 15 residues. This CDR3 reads CASSLHQGLDTEAFF. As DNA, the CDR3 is TGTGCCAGCAGCTTGCACCAGGGGCTTGACACTGAAGCTTTCTTT.

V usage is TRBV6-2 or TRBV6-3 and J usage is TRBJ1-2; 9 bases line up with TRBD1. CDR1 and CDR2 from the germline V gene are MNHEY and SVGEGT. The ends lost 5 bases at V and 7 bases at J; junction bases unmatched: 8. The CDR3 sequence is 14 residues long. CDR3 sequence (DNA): TGTGCCAGCAGTCTACCGGGACAGGGAGTTGGCTACACCTTC. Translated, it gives CASSLPGQGVGYTF.

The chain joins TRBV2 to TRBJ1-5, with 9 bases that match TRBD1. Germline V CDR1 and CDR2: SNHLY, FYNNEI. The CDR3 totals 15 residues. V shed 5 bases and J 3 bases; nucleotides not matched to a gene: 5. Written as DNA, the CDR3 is TGTGCCAGCAGTACACAGGGGGCAGACAATCAGCCCCAGCATTTT. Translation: CASSTQGADNQPQHF.